This TCR beta chain was profiled in a study of T-cell reconstitution after alpha-beta-depleted transplantation in children. Unique molecular identifiers were incorporated into the prepared TCRbeta library. TCRdb analysed the PCR reads with MiXCR anew, one entry per CDR3 protein. Of 360,000 or so distinct CDR3 sequences listed, about a fifth are singletons. Germline lookup yields CDR1 SGHRS and CDR2 YFSETQ. V was trimmed by 6 bases and J by 3 bases, leaving 18 bases between them. The CDR3 is made up of 15 amino acids. J is TRBJ2-5 and V is TRBV5-1; a weak D match, TRBD2 (5 bases). This TCR came from a human donor who donated a stem cell graft to a child with acute myeloid leukemia. Specimen: PBMCs from the stem cell graft donor, collected from the stem cell graft. CDR3 coding DNA: TGCGCCAGCACCTTAGTGGGAGAGGGCGAAGAGACCCAGTACTTC. Protein sequence: CASTLVGEGEETQYF.